The 27 T cell receptor beta chains below were found in one sample sequenced in a study of T cell responses to AZD1222 COVID-19 vaccine. Produced via immunoSEQ multiplex PCR; TCRdb's table is partial and in-frame only. The sample consists of tens of thousands of clones, less than 95% of them appearing once. Sequencing was performed on peripheral blood, taken 28 days after the second AZD1222 dose. The receptor set was obtained from an adult who received the AZD1222 COVID-19 vaccine.

This chain joins TRBV7-8 and TRBJ2-7; D is ambiguous. Trimming cost V 5 bases and J 3 bases, with 20 bases left between them. Germline assignment: CDR1 SGHVS and CDR2 FQNEAQ. The CDR3 contains 16 residues. The CDR3 DNA sequence: TGTGCCAGCAGCCCAAACCCCCCGGGCCTTAACTACGAGCAGTACTTC. Protein: CASSPNPPGLNYEQYF.

This clone is a singleton in its sample. V is TRBV19 and J is TRBJ1-4, with 8 bases lining up with TRBD1. Germline V CDR1 and CDR2: LNHDA, SQIVND (reference sequence). There are 14 residues in the CDR3. V lost 5 bases to trimming and J lost 6 bases; unmatched junction nucleotides: 5. For the CDR3, the DNA is TGTGCCAGTAGTTGGCAGGGGGCGGATGAAAAACTGTTTTTT. Its translation: CASSWQGADEKLFF.

The chain carries TRBV4-3 and TRBJ1-2; D may be TRBD1 (5 bases). Looked up from germline, CDR1 is LGHNA and CDR2 is YSLEER. The CDR3 has 17 amino acids. The V end was cut by 0 bases, the J end by 4 bases, with 18 bases between. This chain's CDR3 is CASSQDDQGFFGYGYTF. The DNA of the CDR3 is TGCGCCAGCAGCCAAGATGACCAGGGCTTTTTTGGCTATGGCTACACCTTC.

The chain employs TRBV7-2 and TRBJ2-6, with 11 positions matching TRBD1. This CDR3 is built from 15 residues. Per the germline V gene, CDR1 is SGHTA and CDR2 is FQGNSA. With 4 bases clipped from V and 6 bases from J, the junction kept 2 bases outside the gene matches. CDR3 DNA sequence: TGTGCCAGCAGCTCCGGACAGGGGGCGGCCAACGTCCTGACTTTC. Protein sequence: CASSSGQGAANVLTF.

The V call is TRBV4-1, the J call TRBJ2-5, with a weak D call TRBD1 (5 bases). This CDR3 contains 14 residues. Germline V gives CDR1 MGHRA, CDR2 YSYEKL. Trimming left V 0 bases short and J 5 bases short, with 10 bases between. CDR3: CASSQDSGWETQYF. Here the CDR3 DNA reads TGCGCCAGCAGCCAAGACTCAGGGTGGGAGACCCAGTACTTC.

In its sample, this clone was seen a few times. J is TRBJ1-2 and V is TRBV30; D gene unclear. The CDR3 sequence is 12 residues long. The germline CDR1 and CDR2 sequences are GTSNPN and SVGIG (reference sequence). V dropped 4 bases and J dropped 7 bases, with 13 bases sitting between them. The DNA of the CDR3 is TGTGCCTGGACCTTGGGGTTGGGTGGCTACACCTTC. This encodes CAWTLGLGGYTF.

The rearrangement joins TRBV20-1 to TRBJ1-4; D call uncertain. V lost 3 bases to trimming and J lost 8 bases, with 13 bases between them. Germline V gene lookup returns CDR1 DFQATT and CDR2 SNEGSKA (reference sequence). There are 13 residues in the CDR3. CDR3 DNA sequence: TGCAGTGCTAGTGACGGGTCTCGAGAAAAACTGTTTTTT. It translates to CSASDGSREKLFF.

This clone was picked up one time. The chain uses TRBV4-2 and TRBJ2-1; no definite D call. Germline loops: CDR1 LGHNA, CDR2 YNFKEQ. The CDR3 runs to 15 residues. V was cut by 4 bases and J by 3 bases, with 13 bases left in between. The CDR3 region has the DNA TGTGCCAGCAGCCCCCCTAGGGAACACTACAATGAGCAGTTCTTC. Its translation is CASSPPREHYNEQFF.

The V and J genes are TRBV7-2 and TRBJ2-1; weak D call: TRBD2 (6 bases). Trimming removed 1 base from V and 5 bases from J, with 12 bases in between. CDR1 and CDR2 from the germline V gene are SGHTA and FQGNSA. The CDR3 totals 15 residues. The CDR3 loop reads CASSLDGGQNNEQFF. Written as DNA, the CDR3 is TGTGCCAGCAGCTTAGACGGGGGTCAGAACAATGAGCAGTTCTTC.

As to this clone: The sample carries other DNA sequences with the same CDR3. This sequence joins TRBV10-3 and TRBJ2-7; D possibly corresponds to TRBD2 (5 bases). The ends were cut back, 7 bases at V and 0 bases at J, with 10 bases in the middle. The CDR3 extends over 13 amino acids. Germline loops: CDR1 ENHRY, CDR2 SYGVKD. CDR3: CAIKPGNSYEQYF. In DNA form, the CDR3 reads TGTGCCATCAAACCGGGGAACTCCTACGAGCAGTACTTC.

The V call is TRBV5-1, the J call TRBJ1-6, with 8 bases fitting TRBD1. In germline, CDR1 is SGHRS, CDR2 YFSETQ. The CDR3 consists of 16 residues. The ends lost 5 bases at V and 7 bases at J; junction bases unmatched: 11. CDR3 amino acids: CASRHRPGQENSPLHF. In DNA form, the CDR3 reads TGCGCCAGCAGGCATCGCCCGGGACAGGAAAATTCACCCCTCCACTTT.

DNA of the CDR3: TGTGCCAGCAGCAACACCGGACAGGGAAACTATGGCTACACCTTC. The encoded protein is CASSNTGQGNYGYTF. The chain carries TRBV7-2 and TRBJ1-2; 8 bases are shared with TRBD1. The CDR3 is 15 residues long. CDR1 is SGHTA, CDR2 FQGNSA, per germline. The trim removed 5 bases at V and 2 bases at J, leaving 7 bases unmatched.

The genes are TRBV4-3 and TRBJ2-2; 9 bases fit TRBD2. Looked up from germline, CDR1 is LGHNA and CDR2 is YSLEER. The CDR3 consists of 15 residues. After removal of 8 bases from V and 5 bases from J, the junction contained 9 bases not matched to a gene. CDR3 in DNA: TGCGCCAGCTCAGAGACTAGCGGCCGAACCGGGGAGCTGTTTTTT. Protein sequence: CASSETSGRTGELFF.

This clone was seen just once. The rearrangement joins TRBV14 to TRBJ1-5; D is uncertain. The CDR3 has 15 amino acids. Between the trimmed V and J ends, which lost 1 base and 4 bases, there was a span of 11 bases. CDR1 is SGHDN and CDR2 is FVKESK in the germline V gene. The CDR3 reads CASSQAEQWNQPQHF. CDR3 in DNA: TGTGCCAGCAGCCAAGCGGAGCAATGGAATCAGCCCCAGCATTTT.

The rearrangement uses TRBV19 and TRBJ2-3; D might be TRBD1 (5 bases). The CDR3 has 15 residues. In germline, CDR1 is LNHDA, CDR2 SQIVND (reference sequence). V lost 5 bases and J lost 3, with 15 bases in between. The chain's CDR3 is CASSPPDIRTDTQYF. The CDR3 coding sequence is TGTGCCAGTAGTCCGCCGGACATCAGGACAGATACGCAGTATTTT.

This chain links TRBV12-3 or TRBV12-4 with TRBJ2-1, with TRBD2 matching over 7 bases. CDR3 length equals 12 residues. V trimming: 8 bases; J trimming: 10 bases; junction bases outside the gene matches: 8. The CDR3 DNA reads as TGTGCCAGCGGGAGGGGTTCAAACGAGCAGTTCTTC. Its translation is CASGRGSNEQFF.

V usage is TRBV27 and J usage is TRBJ1-4; the match to TRBD1 covers 7 bases. The V and J ends lost 7 bases and 5 bases, in that order; junction bases with no gene match: 7. The germline V gene has CDR1 MNHEY and CDR2 SMNVEV (reference sequence). The CDR3 loop spans 14 amino acids. Written as DNA, the CDR3 is TGTGCCAGCAAACATAGGGGGCACAATGAAAAACTGTTTTTT. Encoded protein: CASKHRGHNEKLFF.

DNA for the CDR3: TGTGCCAGCAGTCTAGACCCGATCCGGACAGACCAAGAGACCCAGTACTTC. Amino acids: CASSLDPIRTDQETQYF. This sequence joins TRBV2 and TRBJ2-5, with a possible D match to TRBD1 (6 bases). With 5 bases removed from V and 0 bases from J, the gap between germline ends came to 19 bases. The germline CDR1 and CDR2 sequences are SNHLY and FYNNEI. There are 17 residues in the CDR3.

This clone was seen just once. The chain links TRBV30 to TRBJ2-5, with TRBD2 as a possible D gene (5 bases). V lost 3 bases and J 5 bases, leaving 10 bases between the germline ends. The CDR3 loop spans 12 amino acids. Germline CDR1 GTSNPN, CDR2 SVGIG (reference sequence). DNA for the CDR3: TGTGCCTGGAGGGGGAGTGTGGAGACCCAGTACTTC. Translating it yields CAWRGSVETQYF. The full variable domain, with the rest looked up from reference TRBV30 and TRBJ2-5, is SQTIHQWPATLVQPVGSPLSLECTVEGTSNPNLYWYRQAAGRGLQLLFYSVGIGQISSEVPQNLSASRPQDRQFILSSKKLLLSDSGFYLCAWRGSVETQYFGPGTRLLVL.

The rearrangement links TRBV2 to TRBJ1-5; D may be TRBD1 (5 bases). The CDR3 has 12 residues. Germline CDR1 is SNHLY and CDR2 is FYNNEI. Trimming took off 6 bases at V and 7 bases at J, with 10 bases between the two ends. CDR3 residues: CASRGVGQPQHF. Here the CDR3 DNA reads TGTGCCAGCAGGGGGGTAGGGCAGCCCCAGCATTTT.

The chain combines TRBV6-1 with TRBJ2-7; the D gene is possibly TRBD1 (6 bases). Germline values: CDR1 MNHNS, CDR2 SASEGT. There are 16 residues in the CDR3. Trimming removed 4 bases at V and 7 bases at J, with 23 bases between. CDR3 in amino acids: CASSGGQRRSRWEQYF. CDR3 nucleotides: TGTGCCAGCAGTGGGGGACAACGCCGTAGTAGGTGGGAGCAGTACTTC.

The chain combines TRBV6-2 or TRBV6-3 with TRBJ2-1; 12 nucleotides match TRBD1. This CDR3 has 21 amino acids. Germline CDR1 and CDR2: MNHEY and SVGEGT. Germline trimming cut 4 bases from V and 0 bases from J; bases unmatched to any gene: 16. CDR3 sequence reads: CASSFILRDRGLKSSYNEQFF. The DNA for the CDR3 is TGTGCCAGCAGTTTCATCCTCCGGGACAGGGGGCTTAAGAGCTCCTACAATGAGCAGTTCTTC.

The rearrangement links TRBV5-1 to TRBJ2-1; no firm D call. V was trimmed by 7 bases and J by 5 bases, leaving 16 bases between them. The CDR3 has 14 residues. Germline V gene data show CDR1 as SGHRS and CDR2 as YFSETQ. This chain's CDR3 is CASGLGLTDNEQFF. DNA of the CDR3: TGCGCCAGCGGGTTGGGCCTAACGGACAATGAGCAGTTCTTC.

The chain links TRBV5-5 to TRBJ1-3; D not resolved. CDR1 SGHKS and CDR2 YYEKEE come from the germline V gene (reference sequence). Trimming pared 4 bases from V and 0 bases from J, leaving 14 bases between. The CDR3 is made up of 16 amino acids. CDR3 amino acids: CASSEDPSYSGNTIYF. For the CDR3, the DNA is TGTGCCAGCAGCGAGGACCCCTCCTACTCTGGAAACACCATATATTTT.

Only a few counts were recorded for this clone. The chain has TRBV5-1 and TRBJ2-6; no clear D. CDR1 and CDR2 (germline): SGHRS, YFSETQ. The CDR3 loop spans 17 amino acids. V lost 0 bases and J 0 bases, leaving 10 bases between the germline ends. CDR3 loop: CASSLVQGFSGANVLTF. In DNA form, the CDR3 reads TGCGCCAGCAGCTTGGTACAAGGCTTCTCTGGGGCCAACGTCCTGACTTTC.

The rearrangement links TRBV6-5 to TRBJ1-5; no clear D. CDR1 and CDR2 (germline): MNHEY, SVGAGI. V lost 7 bases and J lost 0, with 4 bases in between. There are 12 residues in the CDR3. Here the CDR3 DNA reads TGTGCCAGCACGTATAGCAATCAGCCCCAGCATTTT. It yields the protein CASTYSNQPQHF.

This chain joins TRBV6-6 and TRBJ1-5; D remains ambiguous. Trimming removed 5 bases at V and 4 bases at J, with 12 bases between. The CDR3 extends over 14 amino acids. Germline CDR1 and CDR2: MNHNY and SVGAGI (reference sequence). CDR3 protein: CASSDRDQNQPQHF. CDR3 nucleotide sequence: TGTGCCAGCAGTGACCGGGATCAGAATCAGCCCCAGCATTTT.